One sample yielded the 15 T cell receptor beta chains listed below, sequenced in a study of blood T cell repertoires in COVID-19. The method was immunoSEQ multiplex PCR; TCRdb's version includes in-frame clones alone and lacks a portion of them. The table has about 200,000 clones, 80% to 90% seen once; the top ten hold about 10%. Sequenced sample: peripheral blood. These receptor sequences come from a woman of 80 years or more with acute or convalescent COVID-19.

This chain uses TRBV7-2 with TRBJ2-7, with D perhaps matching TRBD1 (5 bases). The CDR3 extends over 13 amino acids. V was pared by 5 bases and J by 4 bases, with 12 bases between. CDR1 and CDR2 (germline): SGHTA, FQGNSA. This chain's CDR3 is CASSPRTLYEQYF. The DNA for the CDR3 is TGTGCCAGCAGCCCACGGACACTGTACGAGCAGTACTTC.

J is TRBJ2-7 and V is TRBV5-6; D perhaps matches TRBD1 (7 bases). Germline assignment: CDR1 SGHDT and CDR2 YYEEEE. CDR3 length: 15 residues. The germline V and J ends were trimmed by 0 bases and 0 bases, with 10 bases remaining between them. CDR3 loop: CASSLGQGGSYEQYF. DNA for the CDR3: TGTGCCAGCAGCTTGGGACAGGGAGGCTCCTACGAGCAGTACTTC.

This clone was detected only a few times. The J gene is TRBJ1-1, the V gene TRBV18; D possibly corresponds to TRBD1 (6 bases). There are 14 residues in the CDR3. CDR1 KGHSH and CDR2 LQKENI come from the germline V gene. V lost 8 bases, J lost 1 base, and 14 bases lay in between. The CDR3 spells CASLLGGGNTEAFF. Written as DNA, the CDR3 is TGTGCCAGCCTCCTAGGGGGGGGGAACACTGAAGCTTTCTTT.

The DNA for the CDR3 is TGTGCCAGCAGTTTAGGACAGGAGGCGGACACCATATATTTT. It yields the protein CASSLGQEADTIYF. The chain uses TRBV6-5 and TRBJ1-3; 7 positions match TRBD1. With 4 bases clipped from V and 8 bases from J, the junction kept 8 bases outside the gene matches. CDR3 length: 14 amino acids. Germline V lookup: CDR1 MNHEY, CDR2 SVGAGI.

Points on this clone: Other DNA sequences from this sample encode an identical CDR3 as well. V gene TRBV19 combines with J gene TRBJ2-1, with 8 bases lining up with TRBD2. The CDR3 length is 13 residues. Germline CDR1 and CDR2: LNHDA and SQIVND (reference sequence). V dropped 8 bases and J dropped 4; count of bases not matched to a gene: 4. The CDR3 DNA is TGTGCCAGTTCAGCGGGGGTATACAATGAGCAGTTCTTC. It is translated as CASSAGVYNEQFF.

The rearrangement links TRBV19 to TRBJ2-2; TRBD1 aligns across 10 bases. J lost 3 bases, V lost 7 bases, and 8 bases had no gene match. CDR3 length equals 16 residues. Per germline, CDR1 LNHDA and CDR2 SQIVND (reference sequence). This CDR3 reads CASTLAGTGDTGELFF. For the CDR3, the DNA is TGTGCCAGTACCCTCGCCGGGACAGGGGACACCGGGGAGCTGTTTTTT.

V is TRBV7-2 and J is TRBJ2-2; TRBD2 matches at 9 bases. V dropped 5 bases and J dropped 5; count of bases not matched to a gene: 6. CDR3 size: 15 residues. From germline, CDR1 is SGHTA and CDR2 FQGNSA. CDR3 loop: CASSPLAGETGELFF. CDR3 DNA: TGTGCCAGCAGCCCTTTAGCGGGAGAAACCGGGGAGCTGTTTTTT.

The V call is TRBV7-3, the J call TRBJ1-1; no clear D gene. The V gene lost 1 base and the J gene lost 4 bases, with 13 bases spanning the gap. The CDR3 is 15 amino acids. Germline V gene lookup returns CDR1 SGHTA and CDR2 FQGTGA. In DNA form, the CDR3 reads TGTGCCAGCAGCTTAAGTGCCCAACCGGGCACTGAAGCTTTCTTT. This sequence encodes CASSLSAQPGTEAFF.

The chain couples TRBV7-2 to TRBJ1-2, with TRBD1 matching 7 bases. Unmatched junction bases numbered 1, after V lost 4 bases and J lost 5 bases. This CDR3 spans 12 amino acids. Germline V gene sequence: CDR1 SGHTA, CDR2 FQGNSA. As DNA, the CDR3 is TGTGCCAGCAGCTCACAGGGGTATGGCTACACCTTC. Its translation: CASSSQGYGYTF.

The CDR3 loop is CATSERDRATDTQYF. The CDR3 DNA follows: TGTGCCACCAGTGAGCGGGACAGGGCCACAGATACGCAGTATTTT. The chain joins TRBV24-1 to TRBJ2-3; 9 bases are a match to TRBD1. J was trimmed by 2 bases and V by 4 bases; bases with no gene match: 3. Germline V gene sequence: CDR1 KGHDR, CDR2 SFDVKD. This CDR3 has 15 amino acids.

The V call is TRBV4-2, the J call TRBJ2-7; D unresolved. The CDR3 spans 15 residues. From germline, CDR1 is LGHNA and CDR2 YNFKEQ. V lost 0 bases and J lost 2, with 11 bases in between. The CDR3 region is CASSQDSRSPYEQYF. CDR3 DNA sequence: TGTGCCAGCAGCCAAGATTCTAGATCGCCCTACGAGCAGTACTTC.

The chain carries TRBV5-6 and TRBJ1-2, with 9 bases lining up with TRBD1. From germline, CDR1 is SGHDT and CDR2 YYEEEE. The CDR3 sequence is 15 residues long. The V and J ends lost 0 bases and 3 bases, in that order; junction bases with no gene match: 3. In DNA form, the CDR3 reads TGTGCCAGCAGCTTGGCGGGACAGGGCGACTATGGCTACACCTTC. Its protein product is CASSLAGQGDYGYTF.

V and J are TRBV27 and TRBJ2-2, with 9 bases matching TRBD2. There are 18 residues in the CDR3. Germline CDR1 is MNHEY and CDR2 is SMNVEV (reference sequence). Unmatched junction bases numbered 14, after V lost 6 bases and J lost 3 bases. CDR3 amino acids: CASRLRLSGRADTGELFF. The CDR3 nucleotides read TGTGCCAGCAGACTACGTCTTAGCGGGAGAGCGGACACCGGGGAGCTGTTTTTT.

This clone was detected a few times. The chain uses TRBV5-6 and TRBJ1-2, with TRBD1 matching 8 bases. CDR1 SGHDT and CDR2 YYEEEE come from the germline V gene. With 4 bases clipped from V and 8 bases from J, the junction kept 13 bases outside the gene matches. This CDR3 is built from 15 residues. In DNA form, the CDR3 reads TGTGCCAGCAGCCCGGACGCCGGGACAGGAAGAGGCTACACCTTC. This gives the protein CASSPDAGTGRGYTF.

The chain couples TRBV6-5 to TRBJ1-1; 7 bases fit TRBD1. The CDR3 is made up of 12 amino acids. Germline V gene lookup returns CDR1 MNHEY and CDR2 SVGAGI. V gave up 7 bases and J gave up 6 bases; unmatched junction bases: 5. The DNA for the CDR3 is TGTGCCAGCACCATGACAGGGTCTGAAGCTTTCTTT. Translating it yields CASTMTGSEAFF.